This record looks at one TCR beta chain sequence and its context. Participants' reported clinical history set cohort assignment. Two negative PCRs, clearance, or symptom resolution were required of recovered Cohort 3 donors. The record originates from a study of blood T cell repertoires in COVID-19. Germline V gives CDR1 PRHDT, CDR2 FYEKMQ (reference sequence). CDR3 length: 13 amino acids. V shed 1 base and J shed 5 bases, with 9 bases lying between them. Study processing details: Amplification of reference gene primers provided the estimated nucleated cell counts. Clones were sequenced by immunoSEQ multiplex PCR, and TCRdb holds only the in-frame ones, with some missing. The V and J calls and clone size are taken from that table; D and trimming were inferred from the DNA. This table holds 300,000 to 350,000 clones, roughly 86% found once.

The receptor's source is a woman in her late teens or twenties who had recovered from COVID-19. Sequencing input: PBMCs or T cells enriched from blood (not recorded which). The chain employs TRBV13 and TRBJ2-7; tentative D call: TRBD1 (5 bases). DNA for the CDR3: TGTGCCAGCAGCTTAGAGGGGTGGAACGAGCAGTACTTC. Translation gives CASSLEGWNEQYF.